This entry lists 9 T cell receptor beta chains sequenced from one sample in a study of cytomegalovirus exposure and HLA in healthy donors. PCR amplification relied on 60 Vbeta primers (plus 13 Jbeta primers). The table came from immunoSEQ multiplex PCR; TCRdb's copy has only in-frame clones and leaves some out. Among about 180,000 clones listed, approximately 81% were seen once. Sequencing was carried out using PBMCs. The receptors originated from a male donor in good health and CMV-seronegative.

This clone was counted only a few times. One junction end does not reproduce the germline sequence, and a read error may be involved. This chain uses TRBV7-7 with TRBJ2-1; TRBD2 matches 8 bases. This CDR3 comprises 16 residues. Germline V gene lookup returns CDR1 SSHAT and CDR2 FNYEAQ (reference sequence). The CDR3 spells CASSLAMSSGIDEQFF. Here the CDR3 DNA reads TGTGCTAGCAGCTTAGCGATGAGTAGCGGGATCGATGAGCAGTTCTTC. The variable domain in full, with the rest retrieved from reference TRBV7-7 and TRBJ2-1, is GAGVSQSPRYKVTKRGQDVTLRCDPISSHATLYWYQQALGQGPEFLTYFNYEAQPDKSGLPSDRFSAERPEGSISTLTIQRTEQRDSAMYRCASSLAMSSGIDEQFFGPGTRLTVL.

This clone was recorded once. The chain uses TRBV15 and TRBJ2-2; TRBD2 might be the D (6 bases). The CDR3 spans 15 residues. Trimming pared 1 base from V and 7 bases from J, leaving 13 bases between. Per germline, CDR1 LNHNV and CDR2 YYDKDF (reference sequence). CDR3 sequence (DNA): TGTGCCACCAGCAGAGGAGTAGCGGATCACGGGGAGCTGTTTTTT. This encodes CATSRGVADHGELFF.

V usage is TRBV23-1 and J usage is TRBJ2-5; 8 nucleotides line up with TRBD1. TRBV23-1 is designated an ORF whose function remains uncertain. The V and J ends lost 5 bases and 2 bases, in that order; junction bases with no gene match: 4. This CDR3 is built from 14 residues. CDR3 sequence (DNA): TGCGCCAGCAGTTCTGGACAGGGACAAGAGACCCAGTACTTC. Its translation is CASSSGQGQETQYF.

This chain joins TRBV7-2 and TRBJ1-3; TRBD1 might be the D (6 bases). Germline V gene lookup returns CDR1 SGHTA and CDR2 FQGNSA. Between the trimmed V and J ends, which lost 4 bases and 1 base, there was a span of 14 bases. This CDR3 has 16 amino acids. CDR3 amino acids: CASSSTGTHSGNTIYF. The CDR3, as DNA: TGTGCCAGCAGCTCCACAGGGACCCATTCTGGAAACACCATATATTTT. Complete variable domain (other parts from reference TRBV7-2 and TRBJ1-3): GAGVSQSPSNKVTEKGKDVELRCDPISGHTALYWYRQSLGQGLEFLIYFQGNSAPDKSGLPSDRFSAERTGGSVSTLTIQRTQQEDSAVYLCASSSTGTHSGNTIYFGEGSWLTVV.

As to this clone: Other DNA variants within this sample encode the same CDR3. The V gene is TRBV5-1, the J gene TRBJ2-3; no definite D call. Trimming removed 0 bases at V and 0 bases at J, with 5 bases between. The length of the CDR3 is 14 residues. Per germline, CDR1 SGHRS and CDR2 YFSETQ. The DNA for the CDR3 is TGCGCCAGCAGCTTGGAGAGGAGCACAGATACGCAGTATTTT. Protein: CASSLERSTDTQYF.

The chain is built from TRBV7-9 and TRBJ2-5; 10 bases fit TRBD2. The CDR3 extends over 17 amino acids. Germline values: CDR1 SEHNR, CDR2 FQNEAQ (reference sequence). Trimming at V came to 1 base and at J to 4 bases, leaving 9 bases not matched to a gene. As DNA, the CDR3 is TGTGCCAGCAGCTTAGGCGCTAGCGGGAGTCTTGGAGAGACCCAGTACTTC. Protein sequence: CASSLGASGSLGETQYF.

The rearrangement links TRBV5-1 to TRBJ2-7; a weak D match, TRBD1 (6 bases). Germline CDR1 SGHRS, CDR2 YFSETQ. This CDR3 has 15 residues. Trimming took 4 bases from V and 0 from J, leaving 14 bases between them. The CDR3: CASSPTGGTSYEQYF. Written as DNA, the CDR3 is TGCGCCAGCAGCCCTACTGGGGGCACCTCCTACGAGCAGTACTTC. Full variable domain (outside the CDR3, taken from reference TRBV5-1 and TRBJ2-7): KAGVTQTPRYLIKTRGQQVTLSCSPISGHRSVSWYQQTPGQGLQFLFEYFSETQRNKGNFPGRFSGRQFSNSRSEMNVSTLELGDSALYLCASSPTGGTSYEQYFGPGTRLTVT.

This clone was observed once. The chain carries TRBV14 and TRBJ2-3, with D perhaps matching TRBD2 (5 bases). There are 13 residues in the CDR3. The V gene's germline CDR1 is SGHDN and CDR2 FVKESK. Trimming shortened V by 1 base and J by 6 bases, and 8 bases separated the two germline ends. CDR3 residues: CASSQGGADTQYF. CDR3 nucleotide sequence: TGTGCCAGCAGCCAAGGGGGAGCCGATACGCAGTATTTT.

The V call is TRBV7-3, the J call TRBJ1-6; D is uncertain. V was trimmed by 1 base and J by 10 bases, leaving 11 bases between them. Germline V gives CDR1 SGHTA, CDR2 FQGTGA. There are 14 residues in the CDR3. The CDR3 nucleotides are TGTGCCAGCAGCTTAAAGCCGCCGGTCTCACCCCTCCACTTT. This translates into CASSLKPPVSPLHF.